This T cell receptor (beta chain) was identified in a study of persistence of HIV-infected CD4 T cells (dated by TCRdb to about 2020). Study-level background: The study isolated CMV- and HIV-1 Gag-responding CD4+ T cells from ART-treated individuals to examine antigen-driven clonal expansion of HIV-1-infected cells. The median time participants had been on suppressive ART was less than ten years. Apart from a couple of participants who underwent leukapheresis at a single time point, peripheral blood samples of up to roughly 180 mL were collected from participants at multiple time points. Proviral sequencing was used to assess clonality among infected cells, whereas TCRbeta sequencing gauged the clonality of all cells within each sorted population. For the TCR cluster analysis across participants, about 8 participants were included for CMV and about 7 participants for Gag.

As concerns this clone: Which antigen it targets is not known. One base away there is no much larger clone; base qualities are not given.

TCRbeta repertoires were sequenced from genomic DNA with the immunoSEQ hsTCRB assay version 4 in survey mode. Genomic DNA was diluted to around 10 ng/uL, and up to about 1 ug per sample was used for TCRbeta sequencing. Processing in the source paper ran as follows. TCRbeta data were analyzed in ImmunoSeq Analyzer 3.0, with diversity computed on productive nucleotide rearrangements. Using the Immunarch R package, the improved Chao index served to estimate lower-bound TCR diversity and the Gini coefficient served to estimate clonality. Nucleotide rearrangements that differed but encoded the same CDR3beta amino acid sequence were counted as separate clonotypes. Differential abundance analysis identified TCRbeta sequences significantly enriched in antigen-responding cells relative to anti-CD3/anti-CD28-activated cells. GLIPH2 grouped TCRs by predicted peptide-MHC specificity, both within each participant and across combined participant data sets. The table was pulled from immuneACCESS by TCRdb, which kept in-frame rearrangements only. Such tables lose some clones; where checked, under half of the loss comes from unresolved V genes, and the rest has no known cause. Clonal size and the V and J genes are those of that table, whereas D and trimming came from the DNA. The sample yields 35,000 to 40,000 clones; about 85% were counted once. Around 1.5% of the sample is held by the ten biggest clonotypes.

Trimming takes 0 bases from V and 3 bases from J, and the germline ends sit 11 bases apart. CDR3 length: 15 amino acids, cysteine to phenylalanine. CDR3 DNA only is kept here, 45 bases in frame from base 1. CDR1 MGHRA and CDR2 YSYEKL were looked up in the germline V gene. According to the study, the label for this sample's treatment or condition signals: suppressive antiretroviral therapy. Lysates of CMV-infected fibroblasts were used at 9 to 10 ug/mL for cell stimulation. Memory CD4+ T cells that did not respond, being CD40L-negative, CD69-negative and CD45RO-high, were sorted as memory populations depleted of antigen-responding cells. Participants were HIV-1-infected adults who started suppressive ART during chronic infection. For at least 4 years, the participants' plasma HIV-1 RNA had been undetectable, below 50 copies/mL. To be included, a participant needed positive CMV serology and a CD4+ T cell count above 400 cells/uL. Before stimulation, PBMCs were isolated using density centrifugation and depleted of CD8+ T cells. CD8-depleted PBMCs were stimulated for 15 to 20 hours with anti-CD28/CD49d costimulation, CD40-blocking antibody and enfuvirtide to prevent new infections. Cell sorting was performed on a Beckman Coulter MoFlo Legacy or XDP sorter, and dead cells were excluded with propidium iodide. For samples with more than one million cells, genomic DNA was extracted with the QIAamp DNA Mini Kit, and for all other samples the Quick-DNA Microprep Kit was used.

General study outcomes and caveats: Bulk TCR analyses could not be limited to the rare CMV-responding cells that actually contained HIV-1 proviruses. Within the same sorted populations, TCR oligoclonality correlated with proviral oligoclonality. Antigen-responding cells were enriched for degenerate expanded CDR3beta sequences, which suggests convergent selection of CD4+ responses to CMV and Gag. TCRbeta richness in CMV- and Gag-responding cells was significantly lower than in anti-CD3/anti-CD28-responding cells; CMV-responding cells had higher oligoclonality than CD3/CD28-stimulated and Gag-responding cells. Only a small number of individuals took part in the study, and the range of antigens tested was limited.

The clonotype originates from an adult man with HIV who was CMV-seropositive. The chain is assembled from TRBV4-1 and TRBJ1-1; no D gene is confidently identified. The sequenced sample was CD4+ T cells sorted from PBMCs after 18-hour stimulation, obtained from a patient who received antiretroviral therapy. The intended sense of this specimen's cell subset or site label: CD40L-CD69- CD45RO-high memory CD4 T cells not responding to CMV lysate. The nucleotides read TGCGCCAGCAGCCAAGAATGGCGGGGTCACACTGAAGCTTTCTTT. It is translated as CASSQEWRGHTEAFF.